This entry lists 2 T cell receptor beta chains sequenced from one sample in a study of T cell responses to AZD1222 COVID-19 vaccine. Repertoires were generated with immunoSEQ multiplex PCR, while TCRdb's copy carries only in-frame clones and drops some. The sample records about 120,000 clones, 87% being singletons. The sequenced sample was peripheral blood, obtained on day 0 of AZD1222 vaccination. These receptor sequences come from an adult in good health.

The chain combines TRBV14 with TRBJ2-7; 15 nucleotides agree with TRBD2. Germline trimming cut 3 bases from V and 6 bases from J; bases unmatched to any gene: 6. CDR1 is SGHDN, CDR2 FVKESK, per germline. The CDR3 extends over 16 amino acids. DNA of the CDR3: TGTGCCAGCAGCCATGGGACTAGCGGGAGGAGTCCCGAGCAGTACTTC. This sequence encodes CASSHGTSGRSPEQYF.

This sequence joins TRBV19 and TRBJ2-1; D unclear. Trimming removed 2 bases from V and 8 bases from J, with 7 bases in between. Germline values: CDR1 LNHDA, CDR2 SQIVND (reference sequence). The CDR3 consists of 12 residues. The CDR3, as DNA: TGTGCCAGTAGTATACACGATCATGAGCAGTTCTTC. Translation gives CASSIHDHEQFF.